A single sample gave rise to the 32 T cell receptor beta chains below, sequenced in a study of blood T cells in healthy people across ages (dated by TCRdb to between 2014 and 2016). Libraries came from 5' RACE. TCRdb lists the instrument as Illumina HiSeq 2500. A second about 6 to 11 cycle PCR used a sample-barcoded 5' primer and a J-beta primer mix. TCRdb applied fastp at Q25 and MiXCR to the public reads, then kept only in-frame beta chains. Merged by CDR3 protein, the rows form single entries marked with the most common genes and DNA. The sample table holds 1.5 million to 2 million distinct CDR3 sequences, of which approximately 30% were seen once. The biggest ten clones account for more than 6% of the sample. Sequenced sample: blood. The receptors stem from a woman younger than 45 in good health.

The chain combines TRBV20-1 with TRBJ1-2, with D possibly TRBD1 on 5 matching bases. This CDR3 has 12 residues. Trimming shortened V by 7 bases and J by 7 bases, and 16 bases separated the two germline ends. CDR1 and CDR2 from the germline V gene are DFQATT and SNEGSKA (reference sequence). The CDR3 spells CSVQTAGFGYTF. Written as DNA, the CDR3 is TGCAGTGTTCAGACAGCTGGGTTTGGCTACACCTTC.

This clonotype was detected many times. The chain combines TRBV20-1 with TRBJ2-7; no firm D call. Germline assignment: CDR1 DFQATT and CDR2 SNEGSKA (reference sequence). V was pared by 5 bases and J by 7 bases, with 9 bases between. The length of the CDR3 is 10 residues. CDR3 bases: TGCAGTGCTGGACGGAAGGAGCAGTACTTC. It translates to CSAGRKEQYF.

This rearrangement joins TRBV10-3 to TRBJ2-3, with no clear D. Trimming removed 3 bases at V and 2 bases at J, with 6 bases between. CDR1 and CDR2 from the germline V gene are ENHRY and SYGVKD. The CDR3 has 13 residues. The CDR3 nucleotides are TGTGCCATCAGTGACCGGATCACAGATACGCAGTATTTT. It yields the protein CAISDRITDTQYF.

V usage is TRBV5-1 and J usage is TRBJ2-7, with a tentative D call TRBD1 (6 bases). Trimming took 0 bases from V and 0 from J, leaving 10 bases between them. This CDR3 spans 15 amino acids. In germline, CDR1 is SGHRS, CDR2 YFSETQ. The CDR3 loop reads CASSLAGQYSYEQYF. The CDR3 DNA is TGCGCCAGCAGCTTGGCCGGACAGTACTCCTACGAGCAGTACTTC.

This clonotype has a handful of counts. The chain uses TRBV6-6 and TRBJ2-7, with D hard to call. CDR3 length: 13 residues. The V end was cut by 2 bases, the J end by 2 bases, with 7 bases between. The germline V gene has CDR1 MNHNY and CDR2 SVGAGI (reference sequence). CDR3 nucleotide sequence: TGTGCCAGCAGTTACGACTTGCCCTACGAGCAGTACTTC. Translated: CASSYDLPYEQYF.

The chain combines TRBV5-1 with TRBJ2-3; maybe TRBD1 (7 bases). The germline V gene encodes CDR1 SGHRS and CDR2 YFSETQ. The germline V and J ends were trimmed by 0 bases and 2 bases, with 19 bases remaining between them. The CDR3 covers 18 residues. CDR3 residues: CASSLGQGGRPSTDTQYF. In DNA, the CDR3 is TGCGCCAGCAGCTTGGGACAGGGAGGACGTCCCTCCACAGATACGCAGTATTTT. Together with reference TRBV5-1 and TRBJ2-3, the CDR3 gives the full variable domain: KAGVTQTPRYLIKTRGQQVTLSCSPISGHRSVSWYQQTPGQGLQFLFEYFSETQRNKGNFPGRFSGRQFSNSRSEMNVSTLELGDSALYLCASSLGQGGRPSTDTQYFGPGTRLTVL.

Regarding this clonotype: A much bigger clone sits one base away, suggesting this may be a read error. This chain joins TRBV29-1 and TRBJ2-5; 8 bases map to TRBD1. The end of the DNA aligns better with TRBJ2-7, so the J call may be wrong. This CDR3 has 12 amino acids. Germline V gene data show CDR1 as SQVTM and CDR2 as ANQGSEA. The CDR3: CSVGTGGDEQYF. CDR3 sequence (DNA): TGCAGCGTCGGGACAGGTGGGGACGAGCAGTACTTC.

CDR3 protein: CAIRGKGGTEAFF. The CDR3 coding sequence is TGTGCCATCAGGGGGAAAGGAGGTACTGAAGCTTTCTTT. The chain joins TRBV3-1 to TRBJ1-1; 7 bases fit TRBD1. The CDR3 spans 13 residues. V was pared by 10 bases and J by 5 bases, with 10 bases of the junction left unmatched. Germline CDR1 and CDR2: LGHDT and YNNKEL (reference sequence). Looking up the rest from reference TRBV3-1 and TRBJ1-1 gives the full variable domain: DTAVSQTPKYLVTQMGNDKSIKCEQNLGHDTMYWYKQDSKKFLKIMFSYNNKELIINETVPNRFSPKSPDKAHLNLHINSLELGDSAVYFCAIRGKGGTEAFFGQGTRLTVV.

The chain employs TRBV12-5 and TRBJ2-2, with D possibly being TRBD1 (6 bases). V was shortened by 5 bases and J by 7 bases, with 17 bases between the two germline ends. The CDR3 has 15 amino acids. The germline V gene encodes CDR1 LGHNT and CDR2 FRNRAP. In DNA, the CDR3 is TGTGCTAGTGGTATCAACACAGGGCAGGACGGGGAGCTGTTTTTT. Protein sequence: CASGINTGQDGELFF.

The chain uses TRBV27 and TRBJ2-1; TRBD2 matches 7 bases. J gave up 4 bases and V 1 base, and 7 bases lay outside the gene matches. There are 16 residues in the CDR3. Germline loops: CDR1 MNHEY, CDR2 SMNVEV (reference sequence). The CDR3 protein is CASSLYSGISYNEQFF. Written as DNA, the CDR3 is TGTGCCAGCAGTTTATACAGCGGGATATCATACAATGAGCAGTTCTTC.

This chain joins TRBV12-3 or TRBV12-4 and TRBJ2-7; D might be TRBD1 (5 bases). With 3 bases removed from V and 3 bases from J, the gap between germline ends came to 15 bases. This CDR3 has 15 residues. The CDR3 nucleotides are TGTGCCAGCAGTTTTGAGGCAGGGTTGGGCTACGAGCAGTACTTC. Its protein is CASSFEAGLGYEQYF.

This clonotype has only a few counts. This chain uses TRBV12-3 or TRBV12-4 with TRBJ2-7; 11 nucleotides line up with TRBD2. V gave up 7 bases and J gave up 7 bases; unmatched junction bases: 12. The CDR3 sequence is 15 residues long. CDR3: CASNPTSGGTNEQYF. In DNA, the CDR3 is TGTGCCAGCAACCCCACTAGCGGGGGTACGAATGAGCAGTACTTC.

Ten or more counts support this clonotype. CDR3 DNA: TGTGCCAGCACCCCTGGGGTCCTGTCTGGGGCCAACGTCCTGACTTTC. Translated, it gives CASTPGVLSGANVLTF. The gene calls are TRBV12-3 or TRBV12-4 and TRBJ2-6, with D unresolved. The length of the CDR3 is 16 residues. Trimming took off 7 bases at V and 1 base at J, with 14 bases between the two ends.

CDR3 sequence (DNA): TGCAGTGCTCCCTGGAGCAGGGTATCGCAAAACATTCAGTACTTC. It specifies CSAPWSRVSQNIQYF. The rearrangement links TRBV20-1 to TRBJ2-4, with D tentatively TRBD1 (5 bases). The CDR3 totals 15 residues. Germline-derived CDR1 and CDR2 are DFQATT and SNEGSKA (reference sequence). Trimming took 5 bases from V and 5 from J, leaving 19 bases between them.

This clonotype was recorded a few times. A much larger clone is a single base away; this may be a read error. The chain recombines TRBV10-3 with TRBJ2-7; 8 bases line up with TRBD2. V lost 4 bases to trimming and J lost 5 bases; unmatched junction nucleotides: 7. Germline V gene lookup returns CDR1 ENHRY and CDR2 SYGVKD. This CDR3 is 14 amino acids long. CDR3 nucleotide sequence: TGTGCCATCAGTGGCTTGGGACTAGGGGACGAGCAGTACTTC. It codes for CAISGLGLGDEQYF.

The table lists this clonotype with many counts. The chain couples TRBV6-6 to TRBJ1-2; 8 bases align to TRBD1. V was pared by 5 bases and J by 6 bases, with 2 bases of the junction left unmatched. Germline CDR1 is MNHNY and CDR2 is SVGAGI (reference sequence). The CDR3 has 12 amino acids. CDR3 nucleotides: TGTGCCAGCAGTGGACAGGGAAATGGCTACACCTTC. Translation gives CASSGQGNGYTF.

This clonotype was detected only a few times. The genes are TRBV5-1 and TRBJ2-5; D unclear. The length of the CDR3 is 17 residues. V shed 1 base and J shed 3 bases, with 19 bases lying between them. Germline V gene data show CDR1 as SGHRS and CDR2 as YFSETQ. CDR3 DNA sequence: TGCGCCAGCAGCTTGCCCGCTCTAGGGCCTAAAGAAGAGACCCAGTACTTC. It codes for CASSLPALGPKEETQYF.

There are a few counts of this clonotype. The chain is built from TRBV5-1 and TRBJ2-1, with 9 bases aligning to TRBD2. Per germline, CDR1 SGHRS and CDR2 YFSETQ. With V trimmed by 7 bases and J by 6 bases, 8 bases remained unmatched. The CDR3 has 14 amino acids. CDR3 sequence reads: CASRGGGAGNEQFF. CDR3 DNA sequence: TGCGCCAGCCGAGGCGGGGGGGCGGGCAATGAGCAGTTCTTC.

This clonotype was seen more than once but under ten times. The chain is built from TRBV7-9 and TRBJ2-7, with 7 bases fitting TRBD2. The CDR3 covers 17 residues. V shed 5 bases, J shed 0 bases, and the junction held 13 bases outside the gene matches. Germline CDR1 and CDR2: SEHNR and FQNEAQ (reference sequence). CDR3 amino acids: CASSHDLGEGGSYEQYF. The CDR3 bases are TGTGCCAGCAGCCACGATTTAGGGGAGGGCGGCTCCTACGAGCAGTACTTC.

This clonotype occurred many times. This rearrangement joins TRBV6-2 or TRBV6-3 to TRBJ2-7; 12 bases are shared with TRBD2. V lost 5 bases, J lost 2 bases, and 10 bases stayed unmatched. CDR1 is MNHEY and CDR2 is SVGEGT in the germline V gene. The CDR3 loop spans 17 amino acids. The CDR3 DNA reads TGTGCCAGCAGTACCTTTCTCCTAGCGGGAGGGACCTACGAGCAGTACTTC. Protein product: CASSTFLLAGGTYEQYF.

This clonotype appeared a few times. The genes are TRBV12-3 or TRBV12-4 and TRBJ2-1; D remains unclear. Trimming pared 6 bases from V and 0 bases from J, leaving 12 bases between. The CDR3 runs 15 residues. In nucleotides, the CDR3 is TGTGCCAGCAGATCCTCTAGGAGCTCCTACAATGAGCAGTTCTTC. Amino acids: CASRSSRSSYNEQFF.

The chain carries TRBV2 and TRBJ2-1, with D unresolved. The CDR3 consists of 13 residues. The germline gives CDR1 SNHLY, CDR2 FYNNEI. Trimming took 3 bases from V and 10 from J, leaving 13 bases between them. The CDR3 sequence is CASSDVTAYEQFF. In DNA form, the CDR3 reads TGTGCCAGCAGTGATGTCACCGCCTACGAGCAGTTCTTC.

In this sample, this clonotype turned up a few times. The chain carries TRBV14 and TRBJ2-5; D gene ambiguous. CDR3 length: 11 amino acids. CDR1 is SGHDN and CDR2 is FVKESK in the germline V gene. Trimming pared 0 bases from V and 11 bases from J, leaving 7 bases between. The CDR3 DNA is TGTGCCAGCAGCCAAGATCTTGAGCAGTACTTC. Protein: CASSQDLEQYF. The complete variable domain, with remaining parts taken from reference TRBV14 and TRBJ2-5, reads EAGVTQFPSHSVIEKGQTVTLRCDPISGHDNLYWYRRVMGKEIKFLLHFVKESKQDESGMPNNRFLAERTGGTYSTLKVQPAELEDSGVYFCASSQDLEQYFGPGTRLLVL.

The CDR3: CASSARLGGGSSYEQYF. The CDR3 DNA is TGCGCCAGCAGCGCGCGGCTAGGGGGCGGGAGCTCCTACGAGCAGTACTTC. This rearrangement joins TRBV5-1 to TRBJ2-7; D may match TRBD1 or TRBD2 (7 bases each). The ends were cut back, 4 bases at V and 0 bases at J, with 20 bases in the middle. CDR1 is SGHRS and CDR2 is YFSETQ in the germline V gene. This CDR3 has 17 amino acids.

The V call is TRBV10-2, the J call TRBJ1-1; TRBD1 aligns across 8 bases. Germline V gene sequence: CDR1 WSHSY, CDR2 SAAADI. CDR3 length: 15 residues. After removal of 6 bases from V and 4 bases from J, the junction contained 10 bases not matched to a gene. CDR3 loop: CASRKKQGDGTEAFF. DNA of the CDR3: TGCGCCAGCAGGAAAAAACAGGGGGACGGCACTGAAGCTTTCTTT.

This chain uses TRBV14 with TRBJ1-2, with a tentative D call TRBD1 (5 bases). Germline CDR1 reads SGHDN; CDR2 reads FVKESK. This CDR3 has 14 residues. Trimming pared 2 bases from V and 7 bases from J, leaving 14 bases between. The CDR3 region has the DNA TGTGCCAGCAGCCAACCTCTTGGAGGGGTTGGCTACACCTTC. Amino acids: CASSQPLGGVGYTF.

V is TRBV11-2 and J is TRBJ1-4; D is unresolved. Germline-derived CDR1 and CDR2 are SGHAT and FQNNGV. The V and J ends lost 1 base and 5 bases respectively, with 8 bases between them. The CDR3 consists of 14 residues. In DNA, the CDR3 is TGTGCCAGCAGCTTAGTCGGTCAGAATGAAAAACTGTTTTTT. Translation: CASSLVGQNEKLFF.

The sample holds a few counts of this clonotype. The chain uses TRBV5-1 and TRBJ2-5; no definite D call. V was pared by 0 bases and J by 1 base, with 10 bases between. Per germline, CDR1 SGHRS and CDR2 YFSETQ. This CDR3 is 15 amino acids long. CDR3 DNA: TGCGCCAGCAGCTTGGGTGCCCTTGCCCAAGAGACCCAGTACTTC. Translating it yields CASSLGALAQETQYF.

The chain has TRBV6-6 and TRBJ1-4, with D hard to call. The CDR3 has 14 amino acids. The germline V gene encodes CDR1 MNHNY and CDR2 SVGAGI (reference sequence). The V end lost 2 bases, the J end lost 10 bases, and 14 bases lay between the germline ends. The CDR3 is CASSYTSLEGKLFF. The CDR3, as DNA: TGTGCCAGCAGTTACACATCTCTTGAGGGAAAACTGTTTTTT.

This chain uses TRBV7-9 with TRBJ1-2; possible D gene TRBD1, 6 bases. Germline CDR1 and CDR2: SEHNR and FQNEAQ (reference sequence). The CDR3 length is 14 residues. With 5 bases removed from V and 4 bases from J, the gap between germline ends came to 14 bases. The CDR3 reads CASSPTGSFYGYTF. CDR3 nucleotide sequence: TGTGCCAGCAGCCCGACAGGATCTTTCTATGGCTACACCTTC.

V gene TRBV11-2 combines with J gene TRBJ1-1; D is unclear. The ends were cut back, 6 bases at V and 1 base at J, with 12 bases in the middle. The CDR3 is made up of 14 amino acids. Per the germline V gene, CDR1 is SGHAT and CDR2 is FQNNGV. This CDR3 reads CASSSWNQNTEAFF. The CDR3 DNA reads TGTGCCAGCAGTTCTTGGAACCAGAACACTGAAGCTTTCTTT.

The sample holds a few counts of this clonotype. The V call is TRBV12-3 or TRBV12-4, the J call TRBJ2-3; D not resolved. The V and J ends lost 5 bases and 7 bases respectively, with 16 bases between them. The CDR3 has 14 residues. The DNA of the CDR3 is TGTGCCAGCAGTCCGAGCCCCGGGCACAATACGCAGTATTTT. The encoded protein is CASSPSPGHNTQYF.